This T cell receptor (beta chain) was obtained from a study of blood T cell repertoires in COVID-19 (dated by TCRdb to 2018 to 2021). For the wider study: Samples covering the acute and convalescent phases of COVID-19 were provided by collaborators in the United States, Italy and Spain. Sample metadata almost always included a de-identified subject ID, COVID-19 status, age in years and sex. Samples came from the ongoing ImmuneRACE study (first 160 participants) plus 1,254 subjects from 6 global collaborators. The repertoires were released in a freely available public database intended as a resource for research on the immune response to SARS-CoV-2. Subjects who had been exposed to COVID-19, were actively infected with it, or had recovered from it provided the deeply sampled blood TCRbeta repertoires that made up the dataset. Where available, HLA class I and class II types were taken from metadata supplied by the sample provider and were not determined by assay-based typing. The prospective study material was composed of cDNA or gDNA derived from T cells, B-cell-depleted T cells, or PBMCs. Overall study outcomes, separate from this receptor: How much clinical and demographic metadata was included differed by source and by participant, and the metadata was provided uncurated.

Note on this clone: What antigen it recognizes has not been identified. No quality values exist for individual bases; no much larger clone is one base distant.

Each collaborating institution followed its own protocols to collect whole blood in K2EDTA tubes. Collaborator samples were shipped for TCRbeta analysis as frozen whole blood, isolated PBMCs, or DNA extracted from either sample type. The immunoSEQ Assay, a bias-controlled multiplex PCR, was used to amplify TCRbeta CDR3 regions from genomic DNA. The original pipeline was this. Nucleated cell counts per sample were estimated from amplification of reference gene primers within the assay. Sequence reads were collapsed and filtered to measure the absolute abundance of every unique TCRbeta CDR3 rearrangement. For each sample, productive Simpson clonality was calculated as the square root of Simpson's diversity index over productive rearrangements. TCRdb holds this immuneACCESS table with in-frame rearrangements only. Some clones are missing; in checked studies, unresolved V genes explain under half, and the rest has no known cause. V and J calls and clone size follow that table, whereas D and trimming were derived from the DNA. In all, the sample holds 170,000 or so clones, and 80% to 85% of those were seen once. The ten largest clones capture 2.5% to 3.5% of the sample.

From a lookup of the germline V gene, CDR1 and CDR2 are SGHRS and YFSETQ. The CDR3 covers 15 residues, taking in both the cysteine and the phenylalanine. The DNA shown is the 45-base CDR3, in frame from base 1. Germline trimming: 5 bases from V, 1 base from J; junction bases outside gene matches: 8. Recombination linked TRBV5-1 to TRBJ1-1; 7 middle bases align to TRBD1. This clonotype was sampled from a woman between 55 and 75 years old with acute or convalescent COVID-19. Sequenced input: peripheral blood. The encoded CDR3 is CASREQGFANTEAFF. The base sequence is TGCGCCAGCAGGGAACAGGGGTTTGCGAACACTGAAGCTTTCTTT.